This TCR beta chain was sequenced during a study of long-term antiretroviral therapy in people with HIV. The CDR3 runs to 17 residues. Germline V gene sequence: CDR1 LNHNV, CDR2 YYDKDF (reference sequence). The V and J ends lost 3 bases and 2 bases, in that order; junction bases with no gene match: 7. Survey-level immunoSEQ v3.0 assays were run. The table came from immunoSEQ multiplex PCR; TCRdb's copy has only in-frame clones and leaves some out. The data show about 22,000 clones, with more than 70% seen just once and roughly 7.3% held by the top ten. The sequence came from a man in his forties or fifties with HIV. Sequencing used unsorted PBMCs, obtained at the start of antiretroviral therapy. The chain employs TRBV15 and TRBJ2-1; TRBD2 matches at 10 bases. The CDR3 nucleotides are TGTGCCACCAGCAGGACTAGCGGGCAAGTCGCCTACAATGAGCAGTTCTTC. Its translation is CATSRTSGQVAYNEQFF.